This T cell receptor beta chain came from a study of blood T cell repertoires in COVID-19. Participant-given clinical history determined each cohort assignment. V was shortened by 3 bases and J by 9 bases, with 6 bases between the two germline ends. CDR1 and CDR2 (germline): PRHDT, FYEKMQ (reference sequence). CDR3 size: 11 residues. Study processing details: By means of reference gene primer amplification, nucleated cell counts were estimated. The method was immunoSEQ multiplex PCR; TCRdb's version includes in-frame clones alone and lacks a portion of them. Clonal size and the V and J genes are those of that table, whereas D and trimming came from the DNA. The repertoire consists of 250,000 to 300,000 clones, with approximately 78% occurring once and the leading ten covering about 5%.

The clonotype was recovered from a man aged 40-49 years who had been exposed to COVID-19. The chain recombines TRBV13 with TRBJ2-1; D ambiguous. Sequenced input: PBMCs or T cells enriched from blood (not recorded which). The CDR3 region has the DNA TGTGCCAGCAGCTTCGGTCCTGAGCAGTTCTTC. Amino acids: CASSFGPEQFF.